The T cell receptor (beta chain) described here comes from a study of shared clonotypes between healthy human individuals. Sequencing used immunoSEQ multiplex PCR; TCRdb keeps in-frame clones, though not all of them. The profile covers 500,000 or so clones, with 95% to 97% appearing a single time and nearly 0.065% taken by the ten largest. Of note for this clone: Its specificity is unknown.

The germline CDR1 and CDR2 sequences are SGHTA and FQGNSA. The CDR3 runs 16 residues. The ends lost 5 bases at V and 4 bases at J; junction bases unmatched: 7. Overall study findings and caveats: Limited genetic and exposure-history diversity came from having few donors.

The rearrangement links TRBV7-2 to TRBJ2-3; 12 bases are shared with TRBD2. The sample taken for sequencing was naive CD4+ T cells sorted from blood. Subset in this sample: CD45RA+ positively selected. The TCR was taken from a woman younger than 45 in good health. The CDR3 DNA sequence: TGTGCCAGCAGCCGAAGACTAGCGGGAGTAGCAGATACGCAGTATTTT. This sequence encodes CASSRRLAGVADTQYF.